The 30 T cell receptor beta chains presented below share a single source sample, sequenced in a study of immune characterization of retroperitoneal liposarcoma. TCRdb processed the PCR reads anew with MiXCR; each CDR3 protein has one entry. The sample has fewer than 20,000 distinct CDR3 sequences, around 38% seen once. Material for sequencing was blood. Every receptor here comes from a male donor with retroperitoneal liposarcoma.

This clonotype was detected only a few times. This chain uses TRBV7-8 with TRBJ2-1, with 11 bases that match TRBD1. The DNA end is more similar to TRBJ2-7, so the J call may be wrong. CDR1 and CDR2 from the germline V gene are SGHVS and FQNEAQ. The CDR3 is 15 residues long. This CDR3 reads CASSYTGTGGREQYF. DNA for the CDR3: TGTGCCAGCAGCTACACCGGGACAGGGGGTAGGGAGCAGTACTTC.

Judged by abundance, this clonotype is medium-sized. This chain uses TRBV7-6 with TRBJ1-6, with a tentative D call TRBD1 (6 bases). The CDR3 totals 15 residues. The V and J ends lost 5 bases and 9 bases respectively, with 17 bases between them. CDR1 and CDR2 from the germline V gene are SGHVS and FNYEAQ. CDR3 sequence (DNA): TGTGCCAGCAGCCCACTGGCCAGGGGACTTTCACCCCTCCACTTT. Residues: CASSPLARGLSPLHF.

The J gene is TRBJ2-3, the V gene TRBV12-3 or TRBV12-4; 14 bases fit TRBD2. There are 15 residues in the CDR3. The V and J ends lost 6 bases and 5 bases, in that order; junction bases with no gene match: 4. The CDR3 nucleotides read TGTGCCAGCAGACGACTAGCGGGGGGGAAAGATACGCAGTATTTT. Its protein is CASRRLAGGKDTQYF.

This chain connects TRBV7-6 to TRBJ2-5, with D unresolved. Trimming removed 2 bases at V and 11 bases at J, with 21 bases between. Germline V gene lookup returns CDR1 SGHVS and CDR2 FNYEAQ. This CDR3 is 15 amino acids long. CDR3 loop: CASSLSPDVYNEQYF. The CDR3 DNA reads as TGTGCCAGCAGCTTATCGCCTGACGTCTACAATGAGCAGTACTTC.

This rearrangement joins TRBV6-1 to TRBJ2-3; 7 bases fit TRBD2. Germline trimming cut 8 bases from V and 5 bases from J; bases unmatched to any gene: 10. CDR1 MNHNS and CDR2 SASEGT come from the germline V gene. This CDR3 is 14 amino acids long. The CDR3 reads CASHNRGEVDTQYF. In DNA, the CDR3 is TGTGCCAGCCATAACCGGGGGGAGGTAGATACGCAGTATTTT.

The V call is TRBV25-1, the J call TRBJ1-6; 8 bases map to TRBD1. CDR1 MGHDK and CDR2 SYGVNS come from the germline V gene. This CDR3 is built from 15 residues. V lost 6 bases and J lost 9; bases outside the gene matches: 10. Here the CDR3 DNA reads TGTGCCAGCAGCCCGATGCAGGGGGCAGGTTCACCCCTCCACTTT. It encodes CASSPMQGAGSPLHF.

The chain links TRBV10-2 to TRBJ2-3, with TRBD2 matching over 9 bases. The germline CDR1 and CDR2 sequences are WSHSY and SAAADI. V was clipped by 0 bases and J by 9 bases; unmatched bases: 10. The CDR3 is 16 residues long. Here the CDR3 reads CASSESISGSGRTQYF. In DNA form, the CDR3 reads TGCGCCAGCAGTGAGTCGATTAGCGGGAGTGGTAGGACGCAGTATTTT.

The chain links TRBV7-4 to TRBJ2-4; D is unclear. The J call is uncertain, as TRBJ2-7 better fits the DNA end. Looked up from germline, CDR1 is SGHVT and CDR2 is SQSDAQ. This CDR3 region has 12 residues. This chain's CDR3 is CASSLESYEQYF. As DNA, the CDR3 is TGTGCCAGCAGCTTAGAGAGCTACGAGCAGTACTTC.

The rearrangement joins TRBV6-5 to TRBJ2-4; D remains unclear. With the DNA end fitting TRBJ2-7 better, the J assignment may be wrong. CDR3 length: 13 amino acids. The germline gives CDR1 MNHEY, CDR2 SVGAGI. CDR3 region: CASSPQRSYEQYF. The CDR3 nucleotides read TGTGCCAGCAGTCCCCAGAGGTCCTACGAGCAGTACTTC.

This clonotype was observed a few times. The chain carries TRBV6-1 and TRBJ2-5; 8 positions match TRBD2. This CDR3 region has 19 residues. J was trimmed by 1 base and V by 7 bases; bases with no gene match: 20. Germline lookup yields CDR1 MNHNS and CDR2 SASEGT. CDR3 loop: CASKKRGTSGGRVQETQYF. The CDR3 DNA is TGTGCCAGCAAAAAACGGGGAACTAGCGGAGGCCGGGTCCAAGAGACCCAGTACTTC.

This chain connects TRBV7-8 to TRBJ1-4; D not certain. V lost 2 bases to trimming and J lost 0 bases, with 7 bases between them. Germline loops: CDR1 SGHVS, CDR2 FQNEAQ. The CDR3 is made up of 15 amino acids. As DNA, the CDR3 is TGTGCCAGCAGCTTAAGCGGGGCAACTAATGAAAAACTGTTTTTT. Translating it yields CASSLSGATNEKLFF.

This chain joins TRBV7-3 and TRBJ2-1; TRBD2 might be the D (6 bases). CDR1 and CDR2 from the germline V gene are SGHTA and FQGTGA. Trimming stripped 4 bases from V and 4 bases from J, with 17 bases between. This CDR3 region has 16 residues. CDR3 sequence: CASSSNGSGGYNEQFF. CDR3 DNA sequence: TGTGCCAGCAGCTCCAACGGGAGTGGCGGGTACAATGAGCAGTTCTTC.

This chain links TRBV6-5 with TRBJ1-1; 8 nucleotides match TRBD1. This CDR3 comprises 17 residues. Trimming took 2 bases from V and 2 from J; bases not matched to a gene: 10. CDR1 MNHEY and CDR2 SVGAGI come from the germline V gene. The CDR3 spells CASSYDRQGALNTEAFF. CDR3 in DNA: TGTGCCAGCAGTTACGATCGGCAGGGGGCCCTAAACACTGAAGCTTTCTTT.

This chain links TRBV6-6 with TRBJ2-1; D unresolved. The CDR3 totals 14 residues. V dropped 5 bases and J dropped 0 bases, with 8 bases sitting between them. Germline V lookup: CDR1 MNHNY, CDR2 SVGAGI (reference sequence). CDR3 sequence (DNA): TGTGCCAGCAGTGGAAGTTACTCCTACAATGAGCAGTTCTTC. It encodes CASSGSYSYNEQFF.

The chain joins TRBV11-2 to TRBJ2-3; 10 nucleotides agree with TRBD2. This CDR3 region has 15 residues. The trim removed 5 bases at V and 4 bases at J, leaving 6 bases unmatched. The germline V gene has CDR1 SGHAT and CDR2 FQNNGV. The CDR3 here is CASSPSGRAADTQYF. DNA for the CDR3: TGTGCCAGCAGCCCCAGCGGGAGGGCCGCAGATACGCAGTATTTT.

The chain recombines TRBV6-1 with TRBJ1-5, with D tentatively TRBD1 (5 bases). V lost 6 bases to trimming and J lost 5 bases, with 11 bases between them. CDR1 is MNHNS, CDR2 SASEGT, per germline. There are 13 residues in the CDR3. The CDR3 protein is CASSNSGYQPQHF. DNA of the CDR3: TGTGCCAGCAGCAATTCAGGGTATCAGCCCCAGCATTTT.

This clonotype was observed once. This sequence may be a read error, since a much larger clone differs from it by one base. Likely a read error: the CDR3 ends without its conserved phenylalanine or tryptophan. The CDR3 is CASSPGDNEQFS. CDR3 bases: TGTGCCAGCAGCCCGGGGGACAATGAGCAGTTCTCC. The chain is built from TRBV6-6 and TRBJ2-1, with a weak D call TRBD2 (6 bases). Germline assignment: CDR1 MNHNY and CDR2 SVGAGI (reference sequence). V lost 6 bases to trimming and J lost 5 bases, with 8 bases between them. The CDR3 consists of 12 residues.

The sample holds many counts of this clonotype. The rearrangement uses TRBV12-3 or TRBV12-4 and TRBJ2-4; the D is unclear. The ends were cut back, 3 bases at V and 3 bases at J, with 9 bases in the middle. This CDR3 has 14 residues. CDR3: CASSFDGSKNIQYF. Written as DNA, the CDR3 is TGTGCCAGCAGTTTTGATGGCAGCAAAAACATTCAGTACTTC.

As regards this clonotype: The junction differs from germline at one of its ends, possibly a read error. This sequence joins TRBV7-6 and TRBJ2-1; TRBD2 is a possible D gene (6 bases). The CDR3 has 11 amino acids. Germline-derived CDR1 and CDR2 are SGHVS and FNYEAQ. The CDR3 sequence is CASSNTKEGYF. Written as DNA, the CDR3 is TGTGCCAGCAGTAACACCAAGGAGGGGTACTTC.

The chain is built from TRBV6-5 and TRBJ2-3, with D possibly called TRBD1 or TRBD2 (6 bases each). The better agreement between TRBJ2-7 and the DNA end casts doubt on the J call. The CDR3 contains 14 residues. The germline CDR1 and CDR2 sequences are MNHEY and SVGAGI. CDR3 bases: TGTGCCAGCAGTTACTCGGGGGGCATCTACGAGCAGTACTTC. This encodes CASSYSGGIYEQYF.

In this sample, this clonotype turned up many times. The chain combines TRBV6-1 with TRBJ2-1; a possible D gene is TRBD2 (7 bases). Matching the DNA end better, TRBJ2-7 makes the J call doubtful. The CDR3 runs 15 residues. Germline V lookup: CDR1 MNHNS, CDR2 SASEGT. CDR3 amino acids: CASSARGGGYYEQYF. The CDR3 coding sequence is TGTGCCAGCAGTGCCCGGGGAGGGGGTTACTACGAGCAGTACTTC.

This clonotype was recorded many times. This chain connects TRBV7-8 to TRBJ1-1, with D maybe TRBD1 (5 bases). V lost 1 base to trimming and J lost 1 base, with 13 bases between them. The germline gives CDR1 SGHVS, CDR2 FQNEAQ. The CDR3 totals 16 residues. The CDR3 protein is CASSLVGGSRNTEAFF. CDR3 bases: TGTGCCAGCAGCTTAGTGGGGGGATCTCGGAACACTGAAGCTTTCTTT.

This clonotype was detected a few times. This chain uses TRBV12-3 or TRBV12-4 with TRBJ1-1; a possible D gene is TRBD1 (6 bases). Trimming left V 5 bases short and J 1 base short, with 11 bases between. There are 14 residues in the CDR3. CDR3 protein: CASSLRDTNTEAFF. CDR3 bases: TGTGCCAGCAGTCTCCGGGACACGAACACTGAAGCTTTCTTT.

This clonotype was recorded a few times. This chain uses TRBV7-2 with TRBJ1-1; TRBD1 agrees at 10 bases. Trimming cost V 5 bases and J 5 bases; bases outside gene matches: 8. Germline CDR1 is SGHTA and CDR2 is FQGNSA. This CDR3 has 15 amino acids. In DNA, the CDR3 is TGTGCCAGCAGCCCCCGGACAGGGGGATATACTGAAGCTTTCTTT. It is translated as CASSPRTGGYTEAFF.

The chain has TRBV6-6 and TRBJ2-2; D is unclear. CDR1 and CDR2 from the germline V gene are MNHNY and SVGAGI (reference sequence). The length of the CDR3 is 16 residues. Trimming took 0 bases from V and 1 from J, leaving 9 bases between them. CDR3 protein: CASSYSNTGNTGELFF. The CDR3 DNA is TGTGCCAGCAGTTACTCGAATACGGGGAACACCGGGGAGCTGTTTTTT.

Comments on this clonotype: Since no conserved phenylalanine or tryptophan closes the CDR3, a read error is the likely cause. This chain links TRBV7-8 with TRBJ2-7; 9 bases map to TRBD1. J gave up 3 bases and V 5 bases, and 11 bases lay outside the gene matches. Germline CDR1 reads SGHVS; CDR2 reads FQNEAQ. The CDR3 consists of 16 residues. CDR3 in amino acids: CASSPLHRGLDYEQYS. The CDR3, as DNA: TGTGCCAGCAGCCCCCTCCACAGGGGGCTTGACTACGAGCAGTACTCC.

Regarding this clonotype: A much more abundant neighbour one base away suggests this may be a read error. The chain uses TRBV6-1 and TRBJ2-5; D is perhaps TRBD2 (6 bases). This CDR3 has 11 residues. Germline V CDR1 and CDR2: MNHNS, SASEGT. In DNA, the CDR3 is TGTGCCAGCAGTTGGGGGGAGACCCATTACTTC. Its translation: CASSWGETHYF.

The CDR3 protein is CASSRQGRNYGYTF. For the CDR3, the DNA is TGTGCCAGCAGTAGACAGGGAAGGAATTATGGCTACACCTTC. This chain links TRBV6-5 with TRBJ1-2; 7 nucleotides agree with TRBD1. The CDR3 has 14 amino acids. Germline trimming cut 5 bases from V and 5 bases from J; bases unmatched to any gene: 8. Germline V gene data show CDR1 as MNHEY and CDR2 as SVGAGI.

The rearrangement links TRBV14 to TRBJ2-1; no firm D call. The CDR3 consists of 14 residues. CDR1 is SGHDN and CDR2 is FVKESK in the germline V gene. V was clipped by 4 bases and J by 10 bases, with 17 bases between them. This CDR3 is CASSPEQRFYEQFF. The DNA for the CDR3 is TGTGCCAGCAGCCCTGAACAGAGATTCTACGAGCAGTTCTTC.

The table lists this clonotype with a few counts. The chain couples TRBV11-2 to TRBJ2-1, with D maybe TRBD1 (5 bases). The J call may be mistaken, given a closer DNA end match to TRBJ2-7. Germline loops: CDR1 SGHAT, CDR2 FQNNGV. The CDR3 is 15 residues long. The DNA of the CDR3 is TGTGCCAGCAGCGAACGGCCCAGGACGGACAACGAGCAGTACTTC. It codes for CASSERPRTDNEQYF.